Detailed here is one T cell receptor beta chain. Antigen specificity is unknown. This record comes from a study of cytomegalovirus exposure and HLA in healthy donors. In the study overall: Out of approximately 400 genotyped donors, 81% belonged to the Caucasian-associated ancestry cluster.

V lost 2 bases and J 5 bases, leaving 22 bases between the germline ends. The CDR3 has 17 residues. Germline loops: CDR1 SGHKS, CDR2 YYEKEE (reference sequence). Overall study findings and caveats: The analysis excluded some indistinguishable V segments, including TRBV6-2 and TRBV6-3. The dataset shows that most TCR sequences were rare, while some public TCRs occurred in many donors. Follow-up analysis seemed to connect common viral pathogens with several of the most significant clusters identified.

The PCR ran on 60 Vbeta and 13 Jbeta primers. The data were produced by immunoSEQ multiplex PCR, yet TCRdb's version contains in-frame clones alone and is incomplete. Among 150,000 to 200,000 clones listed, 75% were seen once. Material: PBMCs. The source of this sequence is a woman aged 50 to 60 in good health and CMV-seropositive. The chain is built from TRBV5-5 and TRBJ1-1; no clear D gene. The CDR3 reads CASSFMARPIDGTEAFF. CDR3 bases: TGTGCCAGCAGCTTTATGGCCCGCCCTATAGACGGGACTGAAGCTTTCTTT.